The next 27 T cell receptor beta chains were all read from a single sample in a study of response to subunit inactivated influenza vaccine. TCRdb called the RT-PCR reads again in MiXCR, with one record for every CDR3 protein. The table lists more than 200,000 distinct CDR3 sequences, 9% to 15% of them singletons. The specimen comprised non-naive T cells sorted from PBMCs, sampled around two weeks before vaccination. The receptor source for this set is a man aged 50 to 59 who received an inactivated influenza vaccine.

This clonotype was seen more than once but under ten times. The DNA of the CDR3 is TGCAGTGCTAGTACTAGCGGGCGGTACGAGCAGTACTTC. Translating gives CSASTSGRYEQYF. The rearrangement joins TRBV20-1 to TRBJ2-7; 9 nucleotides align to TRBD2. V gave up 3 bases and J gave up 4 bases; unmatched junction bases: 4. CDR3 length: 13 amino acids. CDR1 DFQATT and CDR2 SNEGSKA come from the germline V gene (reference sequence).

Ten or more counts support this clonotype. This chain links TRBV20-1 with TRBJ2-5; 8 bases fit TRBD2. Germline V CDR1 and CDR2: DFQATT, SNEGSKA (reference sequence). Germline trimming cut 2 bases from V and 4 bases from J; bases unmatched to any gene: 9. This CDR3 spans 15 amino acids. The CDR3 is CSARMVAGRGETQYF. As DNA, the CDR3 is TGCAGTGCTAGAATGGTAGCGGGAAGGGGAGAGACCCAGTACTTC.

This clonotype was seen many times. The rearrangement uses TRBV7-9 and TRBJ2-1; 10 bases match TRBD2. CDR3 length: 16 amino acids. The J segment lost 5 bases and the V segment lost 4 bases, leaving 8 bases of the junction unmatched. CDR1 SEHNR and CDR2 FQNEAQ come from the germline V gene (reference sequence). CDR3 in amino acids: CASSSPLAGWDNEQFF. In nucleotides, the CDR3 is TGTGCCAGCAGCTCCCCACTAGCGGGGTGGGACAATGAGCAGTTCTTC.

J is TRBJ2-7 and V is TRBV11-2, with 9 bases matching TRBD1. CDR3 length: 15 amino acids. Germline lookup yields CDR1 SGHAT and CDR2 FQNNGV. Losses at the gene ends were 5 bases for V and 2 bases for J; bases not matched to a gene: 7. The CDR3 DNA reads as TGTGCCAGCAGCGACTACAGGGGGCGAACCTACGAGCAGTACTTC. Its translation: CASSDYRGRTYEQYF.

V usage is TRBV7-2 and J usage is TRBJ2-7; possible D gene TRBD2, 6 bases. Trimming cost V 7 bases and J 6 bases, with 19 bases left between them. Germline loops: CDR1 SGHTA, CDR2 FQGNSA. This CDR3 contains 14 residues. The CDR3, as DNA: TGTGCCAGCATCCTCGATAGGGCGGGGTCCGAGCAGTACTTC. It is translated as CASILDRAGSEQYF.

At least ten counts were recorded for this clonotype. This chain links TRBV7-3 with TRBJ2-3; 13 bases match TRBD2. Germline assignment: CDR1 SGHTA and CDR2 FQGTGA. This CDR3 contains 16 residues. Unmatched junction bases numbered 4, after V lost 2 bases and J lost 5 bases. CDR3 residues: CASSLGLAGVVDTQYF. The CDR3 DNA is TGTGCCAGCAGCTTAGGACTAGCGGGAGTTGTAGATACGCAGTATTTT.

This clonotype was counted ten times or more. This chain links TRBV4-2 with TRBJ2-7, with D tentatively TRBD1 (6 bases). Trimming removed 3 bases from V and 4 bases from J, with 10 bases in between. Germline values: CDR1 LGHNA, CDR2 YNFKEQ. CDR3 length: 13 residues. The CDR3 sequence: CASSHNQGYEQYF. The DNA for the CDR3 is TGTGCCAGCAGCCATAACCAGGGGTACGAGCAGTACTTC.

The chain recombines TRBV5-1 with TRBJ1-2, with no clear D. V was pared by 0 bases and J by 4 bases, with 13 bases between. The CDR3 is 15 residues long. Germline V gives CDR1 SGHRS, CDR2 YFSETQ. This chain's CDR3 is CASSLEFREPYGYTF. The CDR3 DNA is TGCGCCAGCAGCTTGGAATTCCGGGAGCCCTATGGCTACACCTTC. Full variable domain (missing parts from reference TRBV5-1 and TRBJ1-2): KAGVTQTPRYLIKTRGQQVTLSCSPISGHRSVSWYQQTPGQGLQFLFEYFSETQRNKGNFPGRFSGRQFSNSRSEMNVSTLELGDSALYLCASSLEFREPYGYTFGSGTRLTVV.

Worth noting for this clonotype: Its ends do not fully match the called genes, so a read error is possible. The chain joins TRBV27 to TRBJ2-3, with 13 bases identical to TRBD2. The CDR3 has 15 residues. The germline gives CDR1 MNHEY, CDR2 SMNVEV (reference sequence). The CDR3 DNA reads as TGTGCCGGCAGTTCATCGGGACTAGCGGGATTAGAGCAGTATTTT. Its translation is CAGSSSGLAGLEQYF.

CDR3 DNA: TGCGCCAGCAGCTTGGGCGGACTTGAGCAGTTCTTC. Encoded protein: CASSLGGLEQFF. The rearrangement joins TRBV5-1 to TRBJ2-1, with D perhaps matching TRBD2 (5 bases). The CDR3 runs to 12 residues. V was cut by 0 bases and J by 9 bases, with 7 bases left in between. The V gene's germline CDR1 is SGHRS and CDR2 YFSETQ.

This clonotype turned up a few times. This chain uses TRBV2 with TRBJ2-7; 7 nucleotides agree with TRBD1. Germline-derived CDR1 and CDR2 are SNHLY and FYNNEI. The V and J ends lost 8 bases and 6 bases, in that order; junction bases with no gene match: 13. CDR3 length equals 14 residues. The CDR3 nucleotides read TGTGCCAGCCACTCCGGGACAGCGACTGGCGAGCAGTACTTC. As protein: CASHSGTATGEQYF.

The chain uses TRBV7-8 and TRBJ2-3; maybe TRBD2 (6 bases). With 5 bases removed from V and 0 bases from J, the gap between germline ends came to 24 bases. The CDR3 consists of 19 residues. In germline, CDR1 is SGHVS, CDR2 FQNEAQ. Here the CDR3 reads CASSAGTLLSYASTDTQYF. For the CDR3, the DNA is TGTGCCAGCAGCGCAGGGACTCTCCTATCATACGCTAGCACAGATACGCAGTATTTT.

The rearrangement uses TRBV5-1 and TRBJ2-1; possibly TRBD2 for D (6 bases). The CDR3 spans 15 residues. CDR1 is SGHRS and CDR2 is YFSETQ in the germline V gene. Between the trimmed V and J ends, which lost 0 bases and 6 bases, there was a span of 13 bases. CDR3 residues: CASSLAPGDGNEQFF. CDR3 nucleotide sequence: TGCGCCAGCAGCTTGGCGCCGGGAGACGGCAATGAGCAGTTCTTC.

The chain couples TRBV13 to TRBJ1-5; tentative D call: TRBD1 (6 bases). V was cut by 8 bases and J by 3 bases, with 11 bases left in between. Germline CDR1 is PRHDT and CDR2 is FYEKMQ (reference sequence). This CDR3 spans 13 amino acids. CDR3 DNA sequence: TGTGCCAGCGCCCGGACAGTCAATCAGCCCCAGCATTTT. Protein: CASARTVNQPQHF.

The chain joins TRBV5-6 to TRBJ2-2; maybe TRBD1 (5 bases). Trimming removed 2 bases from V and 2 bases from J, with 7 bases in between. Germline loops: CDR1 SGHDT, CDR2 YYEEEE. The CDR3 is 14 residues long. The CDR3 nucleotides are TGTGCCAGCAGCTTTCGGACAAACACCGGGGAGCTGTTTTTT. Protein product: CASSFRTNTGELFF.

The table lists this clonotype with many counts. V and J are TRBV29-1 and TRBJ2-3; D remains ambiguous. V lost 4 bases and J lost 2, with 10 bases in between. Per germline, CDR1 SQVTM and CDR2 ANQGSEA. This CDR3 is built from 13 residues. The CDR3 spells CSVAYGSTDTQYF. For the CDR3, the DNA is TGCAGCGTTGCATACGGATCCACAGATACGCAGTATTTT.

The CDR3 nucleotides are TGCGCCAGCAGCCAGTGGTTAAACTACGAGCAGTACTTC. Protein product: CASSQWLNYEQYF. The chain couples TRBV4-1 to TRBJ2-7, with D uncertain. Trimming pared 3 bases from V and 3 bases from J, leaving 9 bases between. Germline V gene data show CDR1 as MGHRA and CDR2 as YSYEKL. This CDR3 has 13 residues.

The chain couples TRBV7-8 to TRBJ2-5, with TRBD2 identical over 12 bases. Per germline, CDR1 SGHVS and CDR2 FQNEAQ. The CDR3 length is 16 residues. V was pared by 6 bases and J by 1 base, with 6 bases of the junction left unmatched. CDR3 coding DNA: TGTGCCAGCAGACAACTAGCGGGAGGTGGCCAAGAGACCCAGTACTTC. It translates to CASRQLAGGGQETQYF.

This clonotype appeared many times. The CDR3 protein is CASSLGATGSGYTF. The CDR3, as DNA: TGCGCCAGCAGCTTGGGGGCGACAGGGTCTGGCTACACCTTC. The chain employs TRBV5-1 and TRBJ1-2, with 7 bases fitting TRBD1. This CDR3 region has 14 residues. Germline values: CDR1 SGHRS, CDR2 YFSETQ. Losses at the gene ends were 0 bases for V and 7 bases for J; bases not matched to a gene: 6.

The CDR3 loop reads CASSPWGSSNQPQHF. CDR3 nucleotides: TGTGCCAGCAGTCCTTGGGGGAGTAGCAATCAGCCCCAGCATTTT. The chain links TRBV28 to TRBJ1-5; D may be TRBD1 (5 bases). This CDR3 contains 15 residues. Germline V gene lookup returns CDR1 MDHEN and CDR2 SYDVKM. V dropped 5 bases and J dropped 0 bases, with 11 bases sitting between them.

The rearrangement uses TRBV24-1 and TRBJ2-1, with TRBD1 matching over 9 bases. CDR3 length: 16 amino acids. J was trimmed by 9 bases and V by 4 bases; bases with no gene match: 12. CDR1 and CDR2 (germline): KGHDR, SFDVKD. This CDR3 reads CATSDQGQGTPSEQFF. The CDR3 DNA reads as TGTGCCACCAGTGACCAAGGACAGGGGACGCCTAGTGAGCAGTTCTTC.

The chain uses TRBV20-1 and TRBJ2-1; 7 nucleotides line up with TRBD2. Trimming took 5 bases from V and 6 from J; bases not matched to a gene: 4. The CDR3 sequence is 12 residues long. CDR1 and CDR2 (germline): DFQATT, SNEGSKA (reference sequence). The CDR3: CSAPAGVNEQFF. In DNA, the CDR3 is TGCAGTGCTCCCGCGGGAGTCAATGAGCAGTTCTTC.

The V call is TRBV6-1, the J call TRBJ2-1; 14 nucleotides agree with TRBD2. The CDR3 is 15 residues long. Trimming removed 8 bases from V and 10 bases from J; junction bases left unmatched: 10. Germline CDR1 MNHNS, CDR2 SASEGT. This chain's CDR3 is CASGMTSGRAREQFF. The CDR3 nucleotides are TGTGCCAGCGGTATGACTAGCGGGAGGGCTCGGGAGCAGTTCTTC.

The rearrangement joins TRBV24-1 to TRBJ2-5; D is perhaps TRBD1 (5 bases). The CDR3 has 15 amino acids. Trimming took off 4 bases at V and 0 bases at J, with 11 bases between the two ends. Germline V gives CDR1 KGHDR, CDR2 SFDVKD. CDR3 nucleotide sequence: TGTGCCACCAGTGACCCCAGACAGTACCAAGAGACCCAGTACTTC. It translates to CATSDPRQYQETQYF.

The rearrangement links TRBV5-6 to TRBJ2-5, with a weak D call TRBD2 (5 bases). The ends were cut back, 7 bases at V and 0 bases at J, with 16 bases in the middle. Germline CDR1 SGHDT, CDR2 YYEEEE. There are 15 residues in the CDR3. The CDR3 sequence: CASASRTLYQETQYF. For the CDR3, the DNA is TGTGCCAGCGCTAGCCGGACTTTGTACCAAGAGACCCAGTACTTC.

This clonotype has only a few counts. This chain connects TRBV4-2 to TRBJ2-1, with 8 bases fitting TRBD1. V dropped 3 bases and J dropped 7; count of bases not matched to a gene: 8. This CDR3 is 15 amino acids long. CDR1 is LGHNA, CDR2 YNFKEQ, per germline. In nucleotides, the CDR3 is TGTGCCAGCAGCCAGGACAGGGTTATCGGGAATGAGCAGTTCTTC. This translates into CASSQDRVIGNEQFF.

This chain joins TRBV6-2 or TRBV6-3 and TRBJ2-1; a weak D match, TRBD1 (5 bases). Germline V gene lookup returns CDR1 MNHEY and CDR2 SVGEGT. V lost 0 bases, J lost 5 bases, and 8 bases lay in between. The CDR3 is 14 residues long. CDR3 amino acids: CASSYSAGHNEQFF. The CDR3 DNA follows: TGTGCCAGCAGTTACTCGGCAGGGCACAATGAGCAGTTCTTC.